This entry lists 17 T cell receptor beta chains sequenced from one sample in a study of blood T cells in healthy people across ages. It was with a sample-barcoded 5' primer and a J-beta primer mix that a second PCR of roughly 7 to 12 cycles was run. Each CDR3 protein gets one entry after TCRdb re-called the 5' RACE reads with MiXCR. The data hold 1.8 million or so distinct CDR3 sequences, with around 40% observed a single time. Material for sequencing was blood. The receptors were gathered from a human donor in good health.

This clonotype has more than one count but fewer than ten. V gene TRBV7-2 combines with J gene TRBJ1-4, with a possible D match to TRBD1 (6 bases). V lost 4 bases, J lost 4 bases, and 13 bases lay in between. Per the germline V gene, CDR1 is SGHTA and CDR2 is FQGNSA. This CDR3 has 15 amino acids. The CDR3 DNA follows: TGTGCCAGCAGCTCCAGGGGTCGAGATAATGAAAAACTGTTTTTT. Amino acid sequence: CASSSRGRDNEKLFF.

In this sample, this clonotype turned up a few times. The rearrangement uses TRBV6-6 and TRBJ2-5; 9 positions match TRBD2. The CDR3 length is 16 residues. V was pared by 3 bases and J by 7 bases, with 12 bases of the junction left unmatched. In germline, CDR1 is MNHNY, CDR2 SVGAGI (reference sequence). CDR3 sequence (DNA): TGTGCCAGCAGTTATTTTACCAGCGGGGGGCCTGGGACCCAGTACTTC. Its translation is CASSYFTSGGPGTQYF.

This clonotype showed up just a few times. The rearrangement links TRBV9 to TRBJ1-2, with 8 bases identical to TRBD1. The CDR3 sequence is 15 residues long. In germline, CDR1 is SGDLS, CDR2 YYNGEE. Trimming took 4 bases from V and 7 from J; bases not matched to a gene: 12. The CDR3 DNA sequence: TGTGCCAGCAGCTTCTCCGGGACAGGAGAAAGTGGCTACACCTTC. It yields the protein CASSFSGTGESGYTF.

In its sample, this clonotype was seen a few times. The V and J genes are TRBV5-1 and TRBJ2-7, with D hard to call. The CDR3 contains 14 residues. Trimming stripped 4 bases from V and 0 bases from J, with 11 bases between. Germline loops: CDR1 SGHRS, CDR2 YFSETQ. This CDR3 is CASSDITGSYEQYF. CDR3 nucleotides: TGCGCCAGCAGCGACATAACCGGCTCCTACGAGCAGTACTTC.

The chain couples TRBV29-1 to TRBJ1-2; D remains ambiguous. The length of the CDR3 is 13 residues. Looked up from germline, CDR1 is SQVTM and CDR2 is ANQGSEA. V dropped 4 bases and J dropped 0 bases, with 9 bases sitting between them. CDR3 sequence: CSVALGANYGYTF. CDR3 nucleotide sequence: TGCAGCGTTGCTTTGGGAGCTAACTATGGCTACACCTTC.

This clonotype was picked up a small number of times. This CDR3 reads CASSRGRAQETQYF. The CDR3, as DNA: TGTGCCAGCAGTAGGGGGAGGGCCCAAGAGACCCAGTACTTC. V and J are TRBV12-3 or TRBV12-4 and TRBJ2-5, with D perhaps TRBD2 (7 bases). V lost 5 bases and J 1 base, leaving 11 bases between the germline ends. CDR3 length equals 14 residues.

J is TRBJ1-1 and V is TRBV5-1, with 9 bases fitting TRBD1. The germline CDR1 and CDR2 sequences are SGHRS and YFSETQ. With 4 bases clipped from V and 4 bases from J, the junction kept 5 bases outside the gene matches. The CDR3 is 14 residues long. CDR3 sequence: CASSPNRGLTEAFF. CDR3 sequence (DNA): TGCGCCAGCAGCCCCAACAGGGGGCTCACTGAAGCTTTCTTT.

This clonotype showed up just a few times. CDR3 in DNA: TGTGCCAGCAGTACCCCTCGTGGCGAGCAGTACTTC. It translates to CASSTPRGEQYF. The chain couples TRBV7-9 to TRBJ2-7; D remains unclear. The length of the CDR3 is 12 residues. Trimming pared 6 bases from V and 6 bases from J, leaving 12 bases between. In germline, CDR1 is SEHNR, CDR2 FQNEAQ (reference sequence).

This clonotype occurred once. This chain joins TRBV20-1 and TRBJ2-5; no clear D. CDR1 DFQATT and CDR2 SNEGSKA come from the germline V gene (reference sequence). The CDR3 runs to 10 residues. CDR3 region: CSLVDETQYF. CDR3 in DNA: TGCAGCTTAGTTGACGAGACCCAGTACTTC.

This clonotype was detected a few times. V gene TRBV6-2 or TRBV6-3 combines with J gene TRBJ2-7, with D maybe TRBD1 (5 bases). V was clipped by 2 bases and J by 3 bases, with 23 bases between them. The CDR3 is 18 residues long. Germline V gives CDR1 MNHEY, CDR2 SVGEGT. CDR3 residues: CASSYRQGSLKAFYEQYF. In nucleotides, the CDR3 is TGTGCCAGCAGTTACCGTCAGGGCAGCCTCAAGGCCTTCTACGAGCAGTACTTC.

This clonotype was recorded at least ten times. The CDR3 DNA reads as TGTGCCAGCAGTTCGGGTCCATCCCTGAATCAGCCCCAGCATTTT. Its translation is CASSSGPSLNQPQHF. The chain links TRBV7-9 to TRBJ1-5, with no clear D. This CDR3 contains 15 residues. V was pared by 6 bases and J by 4 bases, with 16 bases between. Germline CDR1 and CDR2: SEHNR and FQNEAQ (reference sequence).

The chain employs TRBV7-2 and TRBJ2-5; D may be TRBD1 (6 bases). The germline gives CDR1 SGHTA, CDR2 FQGNSA. This CDR3 has 14 amino acids. V was trimmed by 2 bases and J by 5 bases, leaving 12 bases between them. CDR3 bases: TGTGCCAGCAGCTTAAGCCAGGGGTCGGAGACCCAGTACTTC. This gives the protein CASSLSQGSETQYF.

The gene calls are TRBV5-1 and TRBJ1-2, with D unclear. Germline values: CDR1 SGHRS, CDR2 YFSETQ. This CDR3 is built from 15 residues. V was shortened by 0 bases and J by 4 bases, with 13 bases between the two germline ends. In DNA, the CDR3 is TGCGCCAGCAGCTTGGAGGGCCAAGTAGCCTATGGCTACACCTTC. This translates into CASSLEGQVAYGYTF.

In this sample, this clonotype turned up many times. An end of the junction does not agree with germline; a read error may underlie this. V usage is TRBV5-1 and J usage is TRBJ2-5, with 7 bases matching TRBD2. Germline CDR1 and CDR2: SGHRS and YFSETQ. This CDR3 is 12 amino acids long. In DNA form, the CDR3 reads TGTGCCAGCAGTAGGGAGGGGGAGACCCAGTACTTC. Protein sequence: CASSREGETQYF.

CDR3 protein: CASILHRAATEAFF. Written as DNA, the CDR3 is TGTGCCAGCATCCTGCACAGGGCTGCCACTGAAGCTTTCTTT. The V call is TRBV28, the J call TRBJ1-1; D is possibly TRBD1 (6 bases). The V gene lost 7 bases and the J gene lost 4 bases, with 16 bases spanning the gap. Looked up from germline, CDR1 is MDHEN and CDR2 is SYDVKM. The CDR3 covers 14 residues.

Remarks on this clonotype: The germline gene is not matched at one end of the junction; a read error may be the cause. The rearrangement links TRBV20-1 to TRBJ2-3; 11 bases fit TRBD2. CDR1 and CDR2 from the germline V gene are DFQATT and SNEGSKA (reference sequence). The CDR3 runs 16 residues. For the CDR3, the DNA is TGCAATGCTCCCCAGCTACTAGCGGGGGCGGGAGATACGCAGTATTTT. Translated: CNAPQLLAGAGDTQYF.

This rearrangement joins TRBV6-5 to TRBJ2-1, with D unresolved. The J call is uncertain, as TRBJ2-7 better fits the DNA end. This CDR3 spans 14 amino acids. Per the germline V gene, CDR1 is MNHEY and CDR2 is SVGAGI. The CDR3 DNA sequence: TGTGCCAGCAGTTACGGGGTTAACCACTACGAGCAGTACTTC. This translates into CASSYGVNHYEQYF.